This T cell receptor (beta chain) is drawn from a study of T cell responses to AZD1222 COVID-19 vaccine. General study results and limits: Possibly, clonal diversity was underestimated; donors were largely white British and included more females. None of the repertoires were sampled until the peak T cell response had passed.

V was pared by 5 bases and J by 0 bases, with 11 bases between. Germline CDR1 reads SEHNR; CDR2 reads FQNEAQ (reference sequence). The CDR3 runs to 15 residues. Only one count was recorded for this clone. What it binds is not known. The protocol was immunoSEQ multiplex PCR, while the TCRdb copy is restricted to in-frame clones and leaves out a portion. The table lists some 130,000 clones, roughly 90% of them singletons. The chain couples TRBV7-9 to TRBJ1-3; D is possibly TRBD1 (6 bases). Material: peripheral blood, obtained on day 0 of AZD1222 vaccination. This TCR was sampled from an adult in good health. CDR3 loop: CASSRTGASGNTIYF. As DNA, the CDR3 is TGTGCCAGCAGCCGAACGGGGGCCTCTGGAAACACCATATATTTT.